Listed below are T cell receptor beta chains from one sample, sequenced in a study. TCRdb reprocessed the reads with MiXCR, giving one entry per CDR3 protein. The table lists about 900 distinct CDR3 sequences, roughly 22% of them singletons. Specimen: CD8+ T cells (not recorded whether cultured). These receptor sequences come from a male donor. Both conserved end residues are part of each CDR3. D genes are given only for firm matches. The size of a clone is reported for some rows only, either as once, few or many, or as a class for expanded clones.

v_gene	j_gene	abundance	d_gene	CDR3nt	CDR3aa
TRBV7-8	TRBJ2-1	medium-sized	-	TGTGCCAGCAGCTCGCCTTGGACTGACTCCTACAATGAGCAGTTCTTC	CASSSPWTDSYNEQFF
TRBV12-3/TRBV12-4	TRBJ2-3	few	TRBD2	TGTGCCAGCAGTCCGCGGGGGATGAGGGCCGACGGCACAGATACGCAGTATTTT	CASSPRGMRADGTDTQYF
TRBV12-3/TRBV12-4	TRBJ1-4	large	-	TGTGCCAGCAGTTTACTCTTGGGGCAGGGAACTAATGAAAAACTGTTTTTT	CASSLLLGQGTNEKLFF
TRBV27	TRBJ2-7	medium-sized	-	TGTGCCAGCAGTACCAACAGTTATAGTAGGCACGAGCAGTACTTC	CASSTNSYSRHEQYF
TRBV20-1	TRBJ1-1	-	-	TGCAGTGCTAGGGGCCATGCGCGTTCGGGCATTGAAGCTTTCTTT	CSARGHARSGIEAFF
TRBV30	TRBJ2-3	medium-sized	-	TGTGCCTGGAGTGGGGAGGGGGATCCCACAGATACGCAGTATTTT	CAWSGEGDPTDTQYF
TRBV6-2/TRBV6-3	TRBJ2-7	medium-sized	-	TGTGCCAGCAGTGAACCGATTGTTACTCTGGGGTTCTGCGAGCAGTACTTC	CASSEPIVTLGFCEQYF
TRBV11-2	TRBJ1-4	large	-	TGTGCCAGCAGCCCCACGGGGGCCCGGGGGCCTAATGAAAAACTGTTTTTT	CASSPTGARGPNEKLFF
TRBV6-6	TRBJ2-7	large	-	TGTGCCAGCAGCTACACTTGGGACGAGCAGTACTTC	CASSYTWDEQYF
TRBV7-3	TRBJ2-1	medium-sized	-	TGTGCCAGCAGCTTAAAAATTTTAACAGTTGGCCGCTACAATGAGCAGTTCTTC	CASSLKILTVGRYNEQFF
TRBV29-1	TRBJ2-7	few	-	TGCAGCGTTGAGGGAGACGGAACCTACGAGCAGTACTTC	CSVEGDGTYEQYF
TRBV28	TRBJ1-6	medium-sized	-	TGTGCCAGCAGACCCGGGGAGCTCCTCCTCCACTTT	CASRPGELLLHF
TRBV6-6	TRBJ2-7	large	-	TGTGCCAGCAGGCTCTTGGCGGGGCCATCCTACGAGCAGTACTTC	CASRLLAGPSYEQYF
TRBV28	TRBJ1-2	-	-	TGTGCCAGCAGTTTCATCGACCTCTCGGGGGCTGGTGGCCACACCTTC	CASSFIDLSGAGGHTF
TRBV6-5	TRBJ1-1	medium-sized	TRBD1	TGTGCCAGCAGTTACGGGACAGGATTTGAAGCTTTCTTT	CASSYGTGFEAFF
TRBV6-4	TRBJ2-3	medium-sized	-	TGTGCCAGCAGCACCCGTGGGGAGAGCACAGATACGCAGTATTTT	CASSTRGESTDTQYF
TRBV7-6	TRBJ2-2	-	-	TGTGCCAGCAGCTTAGTACCTTCTGGGCCCGGGGAGCTGTTTTTT	CASSLVPSGPGELFF
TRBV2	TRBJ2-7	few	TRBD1	TGTGCCAGCAGATCCGGGACAGGGGGGTACGAGCAGTACTTC	CASRSGTGGYEQYF
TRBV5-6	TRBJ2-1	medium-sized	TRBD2	TGTGCCAGCAGCTTGACCGCGACTAGCGGTTTTTACAATGAGCAGTTCTTC	CASSLTATSGFYNEQFF
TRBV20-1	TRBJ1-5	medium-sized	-	TGCAGTGCTAGAGATCTGAGTAGCAATCAGCCCCAGCATTTT	CSARDLSSNQPQHF
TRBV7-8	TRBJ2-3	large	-	TGTGCCAGCAGCCCGCCCGGAGAGGGATCGACAGATACGCAGTATTTT	CASSPPGEGSTDTQYF
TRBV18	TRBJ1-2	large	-	TGTGCCAGCTCACCAAGCGTTTCAGTACAGCACCGATCTTATGGCTACACCTTC	CASSPSVSVQHRSYGYTF
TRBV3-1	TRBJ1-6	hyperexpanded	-	TGTGCCAGCAGCGTAACGGCGGGGGGGCCTTTCCTACTTTATAATTCACCCCTCCACTTT	CASSVTAGGPFLLYNSPLHF
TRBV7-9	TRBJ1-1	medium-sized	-	TGTGCCAGCAGCTTATTTTCGACGGTTCCCATCATAGTACGAACGGAGGGGAACACTGAAGCTTTCTTT	CASSLFSTVPIIVRTEGNTEAFF
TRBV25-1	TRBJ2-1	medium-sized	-	TGTGCCAGCAGTGAGGTTAATGAGCAGTTCTTC	CASSEVNEQFF
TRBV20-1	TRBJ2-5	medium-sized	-	TGCAGTGCTAGAGACCATTGCGGGGTATCTGTTGGCGAGACCCAGTACTTC	CSARDHCGVSVGETQYF
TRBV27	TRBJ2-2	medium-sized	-	TGTGCCACCATCCCATCCGTGGGGCAGGAGACCGGGGAGCTGTTTTTT	CATIPSVGQETGELFF
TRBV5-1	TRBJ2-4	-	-	TGCGCCAGCAACTTCACATCGGACATTCAGCACTTC	CASNFTSDIQHF
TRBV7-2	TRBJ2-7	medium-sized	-	TGTGCCAGCAGCTTAGGTCCCCTGGAGCAGTACTTC	CASSLGPLEQYF
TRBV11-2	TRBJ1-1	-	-	TGTGCCAGCAGCTCCAACGGGGGGCTTTGTGACACTGAAGCTTTCTTT	CASSSNGGLCDTEAFF
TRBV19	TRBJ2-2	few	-	TGTGCCAGTAGTATAGGGAAAAGCTGGGAGCTGTTTTTT	CASSIGKSWELFF
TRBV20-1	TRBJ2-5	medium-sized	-	TGCAGTGCTAGAGAAGTAGACGCCCCGGGGACCCAGTACTTC	CSAREVDAPGTQYF
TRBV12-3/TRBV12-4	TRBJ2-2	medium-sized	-	TGTGCCAGCAGTTTAGCGGCGAACACCGGGGAGCTGTTTTTT	CASSLAANTGELFF
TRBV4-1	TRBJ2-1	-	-	TGCACCAGCAGCCAAGACGCACAGGGAGTGTCGAAGAGGTTCTTC	CTSSQDAQGVSKRFF
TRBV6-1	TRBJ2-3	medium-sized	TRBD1	TGTGCCAGCAGTGAGGGGGGGACAGGGTACACAGATACGCAGTATTTT	CASSEGGTGYTDTQYF
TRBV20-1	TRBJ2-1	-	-	TGCAGTGCTAGAGGTGGCATAGAAAGCAATGAGCAGTTCTTC	CSARGGIESNEQFF
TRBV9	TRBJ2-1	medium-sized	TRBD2	TGTGCCAGCAGCGCGCAACTAGCGCCGAGTTACAATGAGCAGTTCTTC	CASSAQLAPSYNEQFF
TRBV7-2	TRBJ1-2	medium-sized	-	TGTGCCAGCAGCCCCCCGGGAGCAGCTAACTATGGCTACACCTTC	CASSPPGAANYGYTF
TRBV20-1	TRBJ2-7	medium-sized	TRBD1	TGCAGTGCTCGGGGGACCGGGACAGGGAGCGAGCAGTACTTC	CSARGTGTGSEQYF
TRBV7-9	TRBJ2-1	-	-	TGTACCAGCAGCCCCCGATACAACACCTACAATGAGCAGTTCTTC	CTSSPRYNTYNEQFF
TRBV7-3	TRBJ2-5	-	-	TGTGCCAGCAGCAAAGGGACTGGCGGCTTACAAGAGACCCAGTGCTTC	CASSKGTGGLQETQCF
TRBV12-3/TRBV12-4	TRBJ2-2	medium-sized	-	TGTGCCAGCAGTCCCGAGGAGACCGGGGAGCTGTTTTTT	CASSPEETGELFF
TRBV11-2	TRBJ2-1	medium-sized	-	TGTGCCAGCAACCTTGGGGGCCCGGTGGATGAGCAGTTCTTC	CASNLGGPVDEQFF
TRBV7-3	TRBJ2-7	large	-	TGTGCCAGCAGCTCGGATAGCTCCTACGAGCAGTACTTC	CASSSDSSYEQYF
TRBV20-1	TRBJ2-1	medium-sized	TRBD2	TGCAGTGCTAGAGATCCCTCCGGGACTAGCAATGAGCAGTTCTTC	CSARDPSGTSNEQFF
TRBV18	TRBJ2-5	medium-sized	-	TGTGCCAGCTCACCACCCCAGGACAATCGGGAGGAGACCCAGTACTTC	CASSPPQDNREETQYF